This T cell receptor beta chain was documented in a study of blood T cell repertoires in COVID-19. Across the whole study: The cDNA or gDNA used as material had been derived from T cells, B-cell-depleted T cells, or PBMCs.

J gave up 4 bases and V 5 bases, and 4 bases lay outside the gene matches. The CDR3 sequence is 14 residues long. Germline V CDR1 and CDR2: SNHLY, FYNNEI. During active infection, Seattle patients enrolled and were then monitored through disease. Per the study methods: Amplifying reference gene primers gave estimates of nucleated cell counts. Measured with immunoSEQ multiplex PCR; TCRdb has only the in-frame clones, and not every one. The V and J calls and clone size are taken from that table; D and trimming were inferred from the DNA. This sample has more than 55,000 clones; 85% to 90% occur once, and the top ten carry 18%.

The chain employs TRBV2 and TRBJ2-2; 7 positions match TRBD1. Sequenced material: peripheral blood. This TCR derives from a woman aged 60-75 years with COVID-19, enrolled during active disease. The CDR3 loop is CASSRTGVTGELFF. The CDR3 nucleotides read TGTGCCAGCAGTAGGACAGGTGTCACCGGGGAGCTGTTTTTT.